This TCR beta chain was sequenced during a study of CXCR3-negative and CXCR3-positive naive CD8 T cells. As for the study in general: A total of roughly 140 million TRB reads was generated, with about 1.5 +/- 0.3 million per library. Findings of the study overall: For CXCR3-positive naive cells, TRB CDR3s were more hydrophobic than those of CXCR3-negative naive cells. Memory cells differed in TRBV-TRBJ usage, but naive CXCR3-negative and CXCR3-positive cells had similar usage.

Libraries were UMI-labeled 5' RACE TRB cDNA. TCRdb reworked the 5' RACE reads into one entry per CDR3 protein, no DNA. The sample features 140,000 to 150,000 distinct CDR3 sequences, with about 0.27% in its top ten. Cells classed as naive CD8+ T cells were CD45RO-CCR7+CD27+CD95-. With regard to this clonotype: Its antigen is not known.

This CDR3 spans 14 amino acids. Germline CDR1 is MNHEY and CDR2 is SVGEGT. Sample: naive CXCR3+ CD8+ T cells from blood. As for subset: CD45RO-CCR7+CD27+CD95- naive CD8+ T cells expressing CXCR3 (TNR3+). This clonotype was obtained from a human donor in good health. Some clones in this sample may be carry-over from other donors' samples. V usage is TRBV6-2 or TRBV6-3 and J usage is TRBJ2-1; the TCRdb call, TRBD1, lacks DNA for checking. CDR3 in amino acids: CASQIQGEPNEQFF.